A single sample gave rise to the 8 T cell receptor beta chains below, sequenced in a study of blood T cell repertoires in COVID-19. Here immunoSEQ multiplex PCR was the method, and the copy in TCRdb shows in-frame clones only, minus some. The sample has about 150,000 clones, approximately 92% seen once. Sequenced sample: peripheral blood. The receptors stem from a woman aged 60-75 years with active COVID-19.

The J gene is TRBJ2-4, the V gene TRBV28, with D possibly being TRBD1 (6 bases). Germline CDR1 MDHEN, CDR2 SYDVKM. V shed 2 bases and J shed 6 bases, with 14 bases lying between them. The length of the CDR3 is 15 residues. The CDR3 nucleotides read TGTGCCAGCAGTTTAAGGGGTAACAGGGCAAACATTCAGTACTTC. Amino acids: CASSLRGNRANIQYF.

The chain joins TRBV7-9 to TRBJ2-1; D ambiguous. The germline V and J ends were trimmed by 5 bases and 5 bases, with 10 bases remaining between them. The CDR3 spans 13 residues. From germline, CDR1 is SEHNR and CDR2 FQNEAQ (reference sequence). The CDR3 reads CASSPPADNEQFF. In nucleotides, the CDR3 is TGTGCCAGCAGCCCCCCCGCGGACAATGAGCAGTTCTTC.

The CDR3 loop is CASSHLTVYNEQFF. DNA for the CDR3: TGTGCCAGCAGCCATCTGACAGTTTACAATGAGCAGTTCTTC. The V call is TRBV14, the J call TRBJ2-1; D is possibly TRBD1 (5 bases). The CDR3 has 14 amino acids. Trimming removed 3 bases from V and 4 bases from J, with 10 bases in between. CDR1 and CDR2 from the germline V gene are SGHDN and FVKESK.

The DNA for the CDR3 is TGTGCCAGCAGTTATTCCAACAGGGGGAACACTGAAGCTTTCTTT. Its translation is CASSYSNRGNTEAFF. This chain joins TRBV6-5 and TRBJ1-1, with TRBD1 identical over 7 bases. The CDR3 loop spans 15 amino acids. J was trimmed by 1 base and V by 3 bases; bases with no gene match: 5. Per the germline V gene, CDR1 is MNHEY and CDR2 is SVGAGI.

The CDR3 DNA reads as TGTGCCAGTAGTAACCGACAGAACACCATATATTTT. Translated: CASSNRQNTIYF. The chain recombines TRBV19 with TRBJ1-3, with D possibly being TRBD1 (5 bases). Germline CDR1 reads LNHDA; CDR2 reads SQIVND (reference sequence). Trimming shortened V by 4 bases and J by 7 bases, and 8 bases separated the two germline ends. CDR3 size: 12 residues.

This chain joins TRBV28 and TRBJ2-4, with 7 bases lining up with TRBD2. The V segment lost 2 bases and the J segment 0 bases; nucleotides outside the gene matches: 4. Germline-derived CDR1 and CDR2 are MDHEN and SYDVKM. The CDR3 is 16 amino acids. The CDR3 here is CASSLAGVRAKNIQYF. The CDR3 nucleotides are TGTGCCAGCAGTTTAGCGGGGGTTAGAGCCAAAAACATTCAGTACTTC.

V usage is TRBV4-2 and J usage is TRBJ1-1; D call uncertain. V was pared by 4 bases and J by 4 bases, with 13 bases between. This CDR3 is built from 14 residues. Germline V CDR1 and CDR2: LGHNA, YNFKEQ. The CDR3: CASSRPAGSTEAFF. CDR3 bases: TGTGCCAGCAGCCGGCCGGCCGGGAGCACTGAAGCTTTCTTT.

This chain connects TRBV28 to TRBJ1-5; D gene uncertain. Germline loops: CDR1 MDHEN, CDR2 SYDVKM. V shed 3 bases and J shed 6 bases, with 15 bases lying between them. The CDR3 spans 15 residues. The CDR3 loop is CASSFGSSEGQPQHF. CDR3 sequence (DNA): TGTGCCAGCAGTTTCGGATCGTCTGAGGGTCAGCCCCAGCATTTT.